The present T cell receptor beta chain was sequenced within a study of blood T cells in healthy people across ages. Findings and caveats of the study: Greater diversity and more naive CD4+ cells were seen in long-lived donors than in aged donors.

Comments on this clonotype: Its target is not known.

The CDR3 consists of 14 residues. V was trimmed by 11 bases and J by 6 bases, leaving 19 bases between them. It was with a sample-barcoded 5' primer and a J-beta primer mix that a second PCR of roughly 7 to 11 cycles was run. TCRdb used MiXCR to reprocess the 5' RACE reads, holding one entry per CDR3 protein. The table lists hundreds of thousands of distinct CDR3 sequences, about 53% of them singletons. This receptor was identified in a man aged 55 to 69 in good health. V and J are TRBV12-3 or TRBV12-4 and TRBJ2-2, with D unclear. Sequencing was performed on blood. The CDR3: CAGIDTEDPGELFF. The CDR3 coding sequence is TGTGCCGGCATCGACACCGAGGACCCCGGGGAGCTGTTTTTT.